The entry that follows covers one T cell receptor (beta chain) sequence. The sample belongs to a study of blood T cell repertoires in COVID-19. Study summary: Both acute and convalescent COVID-19 samples were obtained from the United States, Italy and Spain. T cells, B-cell-depleted T cells, or PBMCs provided the cDNA or gDNA that served as material.

As processed by the authors: Estimation of nucleated cell counts was performed using reference gene primer amplification. Clones were read by immunoSEQ multiplex PCR, and TCRdb kept only the in-frame ones, dropping some. Clone size and V and J calls were adopted from that table, with D and trimming inferred from the DNA. Of approximately 58,000 clones in the sample, approximately 82% were seen once. Trimming took 4 bases from V and 2 from J, leaving 11 bases between them. Germline V CDR1 and CDR2: MNHEY, SMNVEV (reference sequence). The CDR3 is 14 amino acids. Sequenced input: peripheral blood. This clonotype was obtained from a woman aged 55-70 years with acute or convalescent COVID-19. The V gene is TRBV27, the J gene TRBJ1-2; D ambiguous. The CDR3, as DNA: TGTGCCAGCAGTTCTACTACACTGAACTATGGCTACACCTTC. It yields the protein CASSSTTLNYGYTF.